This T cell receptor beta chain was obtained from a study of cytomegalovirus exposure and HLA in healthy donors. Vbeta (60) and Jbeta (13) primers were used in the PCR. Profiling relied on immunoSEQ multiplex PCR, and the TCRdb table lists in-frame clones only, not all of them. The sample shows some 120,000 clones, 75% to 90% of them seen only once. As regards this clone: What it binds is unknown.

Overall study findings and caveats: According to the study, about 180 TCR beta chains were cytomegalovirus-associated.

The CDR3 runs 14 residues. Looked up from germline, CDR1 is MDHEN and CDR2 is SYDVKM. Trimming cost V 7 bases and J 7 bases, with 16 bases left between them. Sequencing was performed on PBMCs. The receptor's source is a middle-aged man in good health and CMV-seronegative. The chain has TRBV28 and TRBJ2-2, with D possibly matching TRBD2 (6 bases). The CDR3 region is CASINIAVGGELFF. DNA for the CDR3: TGTGCCAGCATCAATATAGCGGTTGGCGGGGAGCTGTTTTTT.